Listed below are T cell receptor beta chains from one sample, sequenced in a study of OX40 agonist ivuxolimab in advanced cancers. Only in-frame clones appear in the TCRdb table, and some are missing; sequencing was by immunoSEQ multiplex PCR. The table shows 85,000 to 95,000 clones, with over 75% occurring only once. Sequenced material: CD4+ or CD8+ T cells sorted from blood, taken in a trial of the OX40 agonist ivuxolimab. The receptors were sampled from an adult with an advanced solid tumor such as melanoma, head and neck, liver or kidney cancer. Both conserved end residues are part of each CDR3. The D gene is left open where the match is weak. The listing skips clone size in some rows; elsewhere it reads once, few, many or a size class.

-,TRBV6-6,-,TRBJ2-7,TGTGCCAGCAGTTACTCGATTCCGGGGCCCTCCTACGAGCAGTACTTC,CASSYSIPGPSYEQYF
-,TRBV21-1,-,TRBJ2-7,TGTGCCAGCAGCAAACCCCCCATGACAGGGGACTACGAGCAGTACTTC,CASSKPPMTGDYEQYF
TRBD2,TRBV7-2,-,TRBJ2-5,TGTGCCAGCAGCTGGGGCGGGAGCCAAGAGACCCAGTACTTC,CASSWGGSQETQYF
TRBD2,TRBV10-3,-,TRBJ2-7,TGTGCCATCACTCGATCAGCGGGAGAAGAGCAGTACTTC,CAITRSAGEEQYF
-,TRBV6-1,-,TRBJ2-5,TGTGCCAGCAGTGAATCGGGGCCCGACAGCCCCTGGGAGACCCAGTACTTC,CASSESGPDSPWETQYF
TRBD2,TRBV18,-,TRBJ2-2,TGTGCCAGCTCACCAATCTTACTAGCGGGCACCGGGGAGCTGTTTTTT,CASSPILLAGTGELFF
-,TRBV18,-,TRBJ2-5,TGTGCCAGCTCACCCCCCAACCAAGAGACCCAGTACTTC,CASSPPNQETQYF
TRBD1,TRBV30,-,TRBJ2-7,TGTGCCTGGACTCCCGACAGGGTAAAGCAGTACTTC,CAWTPDRVKQYF
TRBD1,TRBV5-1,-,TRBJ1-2,TGCGCCAGCAGCTTGGCCACTGGACAGGCCGCAACCTATGGCTACACCTTC,CASSLATGQAATYGYTF
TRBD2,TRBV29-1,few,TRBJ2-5,TGCAGCGTTGCTCTAACGGCGGGAGCTTTTGGAGAGACCCAGTACTTC,CSVALTAGAFGETQYF
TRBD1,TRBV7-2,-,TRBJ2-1,TGTGCCAGCAGCCACAGAGACAGGGGGGACAATGAGCAGTTCTTC,CASSHRDRGDNEQFF
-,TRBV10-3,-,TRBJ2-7,TGTGCCACTACCTCCGGCGGTGGGACCTACGAGCAGTACTTC,CATTSGGGTYEQYF
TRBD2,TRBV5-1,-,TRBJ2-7,TGCGCCAGCAGCTTGGCGGGCGGGAGTGCCTACGAGCAGTACTTC,CASSLAGGSAYEQYF
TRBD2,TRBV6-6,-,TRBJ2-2,TGTGCCAGCAGTCCGGGAGGGAACACCGGGGAGCTGTTTTTT,CASSPGGNTGELFF
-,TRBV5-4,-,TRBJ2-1,TGTGCCAGCAGCTTGGACTTACACAATGAGCAGTTCTTC,CASSLDLHNEQFF
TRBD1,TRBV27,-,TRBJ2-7,TGTGCCAGCAGTCTCGGGACAGCCTACGAGCAGTACTTC,CASSLGTAYEQYF
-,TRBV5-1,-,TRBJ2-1,TGCGCCAGCGCGACAGGCTCCTACAATGAGCAGTTCTTC,CASATGSYNEQFF
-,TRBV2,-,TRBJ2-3,TGTGCCAGCAGTCTCCTGGTCACAGATACGCAGTATTTT,CASSLLVTDTQYF
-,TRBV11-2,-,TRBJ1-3,TGTGCCAGCAGGGGGTATGGAAACACCATATATTTT,CASRGYGNTIYF
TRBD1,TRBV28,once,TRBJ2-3,TGTGCCAGCACCTACAGGGGGCGATCAGATACGCAGTATTTT,CASTYRGRSDTQYF